The rows below give T cell receptor beta chains drawn from one sample of a study of T cells in Graves' hyperthyroidism and ophthalmopathy. TCRdb used MiXCR to reprocess the multiplex PCR reads, holding one entry per CDR3 protein. The sample includes around 300,000 distinct CDR3 sequences, over 20% of them seen just once. Sequencing was carried out using blood. These receptors were taken from a young man with Graves' ophthalmopathy. CDR3s include the opening cysteine and the closing phenylalanine or tryptophan. A D gene is named only where the DNA matches it firmly. A clone size is listed for some rows: how often the clone was seen (once, few, many), or a class if it is expanded.

d_call: -; v_call: TRBV6-1; j_call: TRBJ1-1; clone_size: -; cdr3_nt: TGTGCCAGCAGAATGCTAGTAGCGAGCACTGAAGCTTTCTTT; cdr3_aa: CASRMLVASTEAFF
d_call: -; v_call: TRBV6-2/TRBV6-3; j_call: TRBJ2-1; clone_size: -; cdr3_nt: TGTGCCAGCAGTTACGGGGAGACAGGTATCGGGATCTATGAGCAGTTCTTC; cdr3_aa: CASSYGETGIGIYEQFF
d_call: TRBD2; v_call: TRBV12-3/TRBV12-4; j_call: TRBJ2-7; clone_size: many; cdr3_nt: TGTGCCAGCAGTTTAGGCCCGACTAGCGGGAGCGAGCAGTACTTC; cdr3_aa: CASSLGPTSGSEQYF
d_call: -; v_call: TRBV2; j_call: TRBJ1-4; clone_size: many; cdr3_nt: TGTGCCAGCACCCAAGTTTCAACTAATGAAAAACTGTTTTTT; cdr3_aa: CASTQVSTNEKLFF
d_call: TRBD1; v_call: TRBV3-1; j_call: TRBJ1-3; clone_size: -; cdr3_nt: TGTGCCAGCAGCCAAGGGGGAACAGGGGCTGGAAACACCATATATTTT; cdr3_aa: CASSQGGTGAGNTIYF
d_call: -; v_call: TRBV30; j_call: TRBJ1-1; clone_size: many; cdr3_nt: TGTGCCTGGCAACAGGGAGGGGTGAACACTGAAGCTTTCTTT; cdr3_aa: CAWQQGGVNTEAFF
d_call: TRBD1; v_call: TRBV29-1; j_call: TRBJ1-2; clone_size: few; cdr3_nt: TGCAGCGCGGACAGGGGGATTGGTGGCTACACCTTC; cdr3_aa: CSADRGIGGYTF
d_call: -; v_call: TRBV3-1; j_call: TRBJ1-5; clone_size: many; cdr3_nt: TGTGCCAGCAGCCAAGATCGGGCGGGCAATCAGCCCCAGCATTTT; cdr3_aa: CASSQDRAGNQPQHF
d_call: -; v_call: TRBV7-8; j_call: TRBJ1-2; clone_size: many; cdr3_nt: TGTGCCAGCAGCTTCTTAGGGGCCTATGGCTACACCTTC; cdr3_aa: CASSFLGAYGYTF
d_call: TRBD1; v_call: TRBV3-1; j_call: TRBJ1-4; clone_size: few; cdr3_nt: TGTGCCAGCAGAAAGACAGGGTCTGGTGAAAAACTGTTTTTT; cdr3_aa: CASRKTGSGEKLFF
d_call: -; v_call: TRBV7-2; j_call: TRBJ2-7; clone_size: -; cdr3_nt: TGTGCCAGCAGCCCACGTAGAGAGGGTGAGCAGTACTTC; cdr3_aa: CASSPRREGEQYF
d_call: TRBD1; v_call: TRBV28; j_call: TRBJ1-1; clone_size: few; cdr3_nt: TGTGCCAGCAGTTCCGCCGGGACAGCGAACACTGAAGCTTTCTTT; cdr3_aa: CASSSAGTANTEAFF
d_call: TRBD1; v_call: TRBV28; j_call: TRBJ2-3; clone_size: -; cdr3_nt: TGTGCCAGCAGGGAACAGGGGGGCACGCAGTATTTT; cdr3_aa: CASREQGGTQYF
d_call: TRBD2; v_call: TRBV6-1; j_call: TRBJ2-5; clone_size: few; cdr3_nt: TGTGCCAGCACCGGGACTAGCGGGAGTGAGACCCAGTACTTC; cdr3_aa: CASTGTSGSETQYF
d_call: -; v_call: TRBV28; j_call: TRBJ2-7; clone_size: many; cdr3_nt: TGTGCCAGCAGTTTGAGTAATCTAGGTAGCTACGAGCAGTACTTC; cdr3_aa: CASSLSNLGSYEQYF
d_call: -; v_call: TRBV28; j_call: TRBJ1-1; clone_size: many; cdr3_nt: TGTGCCAGCAGACCCCCCTTCCTCATGAACACTGAAGCTTTCTTT; cdr3_aa: CASRPPFLMNTEAFF
d_call: TRBD1; v_call: TRBV12-3/TRBV12-4; j_call: TRBJ2-3; clone_size: many; cdr3_nt: TGTGCCAGCAGTTTGACAGGGAAGGGATCAGATACGCAGTATTTT; cdr3_aa: CASSLTGKGSDTQYF
d_call: TRBD1; v_call: TRBV12-3/TRBV12-4; j_call: TRBJ1-1; clone_size: many; cdr3_nt: TGTGCGAGCAGACTGGCCGGGACAGAGAACACTGAAGCTTTCTTT; cdr3_aa: CASRLAGTENTEAFF
d_call: -; v_call: TRBV3-1; j_call: TRBJ1-1; clone_size: few; cdr3_nt: TGTGCCAGCAGCCAAGATCCCGGGTGGGTTGAAGCTTTCTTT; cdr3_aa: CASSQDPGWVEAFF
d_call: TRBD2; v_call: TRBV6-2/TRBV6-3; j_call: TRBJ2-1; clone_size: many; cdr3_nt: TGTGCCAGCAGTTACGGTTCTAGCGGTTTCTACAATGAGCAGTTCTTC; cdr3_aa: CASSYGSSGFYNEQFF
d_call: TRBD1; v_call: TRBV9; j_call: TRBJ2-2; clone_size: -; cdr3_nt: TGTGCCAGCAGCGTAGTACAGGGGGCAAACACCGGGGAGCTGTTTTTT; cdr3_aa: CASSVVQGANTGELFF
d_call: -; v_call: TRBV2; j_call: TRBJ2-7; clone_size: many; cdr3_nt: TGTGCCAGCAGTGGACAGCACTCCTACGAGCAGTACTTC; cdr3_aa: CASSGQHSYEQYF
d_call: TRBD2; v_call: TRBV29-1; j_call: TRBJ2-3; clone_size: few; cdr3_nt: TGCAGCGCAAAGGGACTAGCGGGAGGGGAGGGGGGCACAGATACGCAGTATTTT; cdr3_aa: CSAKGLAGGEGGTDTQYF
d_call: TRBD2; v_call: TRBV3-1; j_call: TRBJ2-1; clone_size: many; cdr3_nt: TGTGCCAGCAGCCCCGCGGGGGTCGGGGGGATCAATGAGCAGTTCTTC; cdr3_aa: CASSPAGVGGINEQFF
d_call: -; v_call: TRBV24-1; j_call: TRBJ2-7; clone_size: -; cdr3_nt: TGTGCCACCAGTGCTACCGACGGATCCTCCCACGAGCAGTACTTC; cdr3_aa: CATSATDGSSHEQYF
d_call: -; v_call: TRBV2; j_call: TRBJ1-5; clone_size: -; cdr3_nt: TGTGCCAGCAGTCCAGGGAGTTCTCAGCCCCAGCATTTT; cdr3_aa: CASSPGSSQPQHF
d_call: TRBD2; v_call: TRBV3-1; j_call: TRBJ2-5; clone_size: -; cdr3_nt: TGTGCCAGCAGTTCCGGGTCTAGCGGGAGGACACAGGGAGAGACCCAGTACTTC; cdr3_aa: CASSSGSSGRTQGETQYF
d_call: -; v_call: TRBV9; j_call: TRBJ2-2; clone_size: once; cdr3_nt: TGTGCCAGCAGCGTAGAGGTGGGGGTCACCGGGGAGCTGTTTTTT; cdr3_aa: CASSVEVGVTGELFF
d_call: TRBD2; v_call: TRBV9; j_call: TRBJ2-5; clone_size: few; cdr3_nt: TGTGCCAGCAGCGTATTAAAGACGCGGCTAGCGGAAGAGACCCAGTACTTC; cdr3_aa: CASSVLKTRLAEETQYF
d_call: -; v_call: TRBV20-1; j_call: TRBJ1-1; clone_size: -; cdr3_nt: TGCAGTGCCAGTTTTCGGGGTTCCTTCGAAGCTTTCTTT; cdr3_aa: CSASFRGSFEAFF
d_call: -; v_call: TRBV6-5; j_call: TRBJ1-5; clone_size: -; cdr3_nt: TGTGCCAGCAGTTACACACAAGGGTTGGGCAATCAGCCCCAGCATTTT; cdr3_aa: CASSYTQGLGNQPQHF
d_call: -; v_call: TRBV5-5; j_call: TRBJ2-1; clone_size: few; cdr3_nt: TGTGCCAGCAGCTGGAATGTGGGGGTGGTGAATGAGCAGTTCTTC; cdr3_aa: CASSWNVGVVNEQFF
d_call: -; v_call: TRBV5-1; j_call: TRBJ2-7; clone_size: -; cdr3_nt: TGCGCCAGCAGCTTGGGGCAGACATCTTACGAGCAGTACTTC; cdr3_aa: CASSLGQTSYEQYF
d_call: TRBD2; v_call: TRBV11-2; j_call: TRBJ2-7; clone_size: few; cdr3_nt: TGTGCCAGCAGCTTACCCTCGGGGGGGACAACTCACTACGAGCAGTACTTC; cdr3_aa: CASSLPSGGTTHYEQYF